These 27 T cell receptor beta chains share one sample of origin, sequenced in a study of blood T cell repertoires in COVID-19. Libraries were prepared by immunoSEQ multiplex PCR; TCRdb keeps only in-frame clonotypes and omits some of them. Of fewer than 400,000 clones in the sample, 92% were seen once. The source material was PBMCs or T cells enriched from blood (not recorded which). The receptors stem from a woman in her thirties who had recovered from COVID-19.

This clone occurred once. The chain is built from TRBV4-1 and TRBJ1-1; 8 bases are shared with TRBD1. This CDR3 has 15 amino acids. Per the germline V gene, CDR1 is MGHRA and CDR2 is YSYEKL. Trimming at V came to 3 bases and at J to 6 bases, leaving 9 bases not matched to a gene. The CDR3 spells CASSHLQGAVAEAFF. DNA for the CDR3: TGCGCCAGCAGCCACCTCCAGGGGGCCGTCGCTGAAGCTTTCTTT.

Here the CDR3 reads CASSSTGLYEQYF. CDR3 in DNA: TGTGCCAGCAGCTCGACAGGTCTCTACGAGCAGTACTTC. This chain joins TRBV6-2 or TRBV6-3 and TRBJ2-7, with a weak D call TRBD1 (6 bases). Germline values: CDR1 MNHEY, CDR2 SVGEGT. The V gene lost 6 bases and the J gene lost 3 bases, with 12 bases spanning the gap. CDR3 length: 13 residues.

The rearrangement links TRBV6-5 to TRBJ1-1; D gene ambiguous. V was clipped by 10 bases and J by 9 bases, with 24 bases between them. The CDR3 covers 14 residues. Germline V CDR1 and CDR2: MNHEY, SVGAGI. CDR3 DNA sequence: TGTGCCACCTTAAAACCAACAGATGGGTTTAAAGCTTTCTTT. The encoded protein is CATLKPTDGFKAFF.

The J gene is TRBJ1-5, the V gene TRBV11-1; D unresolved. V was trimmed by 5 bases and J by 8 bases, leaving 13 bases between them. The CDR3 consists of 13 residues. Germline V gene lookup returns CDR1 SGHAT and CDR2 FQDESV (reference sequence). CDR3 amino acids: CASSQDFSKPQHF. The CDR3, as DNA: TGTGCCAGCAGCCAGGACTTCTCAAAGCCCCAGCATTTT.

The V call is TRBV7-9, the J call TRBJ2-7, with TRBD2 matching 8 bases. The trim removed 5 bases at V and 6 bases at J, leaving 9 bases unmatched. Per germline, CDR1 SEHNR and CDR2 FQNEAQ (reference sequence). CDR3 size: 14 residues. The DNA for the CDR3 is TGTGCCAGCAGCCCCCCCAGCGGGGGCGGCGAGCAGTACTTC. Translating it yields CASSPPSGGGEQYF. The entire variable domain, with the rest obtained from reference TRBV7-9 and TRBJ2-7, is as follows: DTGVSQNPRHKITKRGQNVTFRCDPISEHNRLYWYRQTLGQGPEFLTYFQNEAQLEKSRLLSDRFSAERPKGSFSTLEIQRTEQGDSAMYLCASSPPSGGGEQYFGPGTRLTVT.

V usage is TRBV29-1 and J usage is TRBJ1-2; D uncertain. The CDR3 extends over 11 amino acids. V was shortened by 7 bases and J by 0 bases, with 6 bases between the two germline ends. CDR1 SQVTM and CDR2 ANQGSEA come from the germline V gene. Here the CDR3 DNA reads TGCAGCGGACTAGCTAACTATGGCTACACCTTC. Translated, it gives CSGLANYGYTF. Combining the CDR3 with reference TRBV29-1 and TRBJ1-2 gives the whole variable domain SAVISQKPSRDICQRGTSLTIQCQVDSQVTMMFWYRQQPGQSLTLIATANQGSEATYESGFVIDKFPISRPNLTFSTLTVSNMSPEDSSIYLCSGLANYGYTFGSGTRLTVV.

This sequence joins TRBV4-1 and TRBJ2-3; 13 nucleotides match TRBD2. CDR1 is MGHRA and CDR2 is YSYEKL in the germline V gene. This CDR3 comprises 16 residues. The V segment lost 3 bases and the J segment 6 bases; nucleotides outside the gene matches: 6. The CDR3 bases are TGCGCCAGCAGCCAGGGTTTGACTAGCGGGAGGGATACGCAGTATTTT. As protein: CASSQGLTSGRDTQYF.

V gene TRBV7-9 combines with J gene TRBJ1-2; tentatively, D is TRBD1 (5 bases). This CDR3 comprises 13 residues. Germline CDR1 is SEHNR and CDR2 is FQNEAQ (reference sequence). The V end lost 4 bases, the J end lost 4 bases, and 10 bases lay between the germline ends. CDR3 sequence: CASSSGGGYGYTF. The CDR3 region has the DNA TGTGCCAGCAGCTCCGGCGGGGGCTATGGCTACACCTTC.

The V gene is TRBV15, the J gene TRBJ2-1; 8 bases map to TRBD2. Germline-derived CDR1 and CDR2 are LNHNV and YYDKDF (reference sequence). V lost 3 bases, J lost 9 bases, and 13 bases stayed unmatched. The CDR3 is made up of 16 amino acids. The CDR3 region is CATSRLSTREEGEQFF. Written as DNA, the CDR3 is TGTGCCACCAGCAGGCTCTCCACGCGGGAGGAAGGTGAGCAGTTCTTC.

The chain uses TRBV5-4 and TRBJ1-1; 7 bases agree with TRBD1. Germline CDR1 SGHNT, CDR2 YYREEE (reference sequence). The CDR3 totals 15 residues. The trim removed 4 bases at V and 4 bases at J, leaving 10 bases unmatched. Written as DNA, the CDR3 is TGTGCCAGCAGCGCCCCAAACAGGGGATTCACTGAAGCTTTCTTT. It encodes CASSAPNRGFTEAFF.

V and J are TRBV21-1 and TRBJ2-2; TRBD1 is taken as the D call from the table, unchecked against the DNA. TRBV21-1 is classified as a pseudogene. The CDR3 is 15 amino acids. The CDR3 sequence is CASALGQGDTGELFF. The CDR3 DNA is TGTGCCAGCGCGCTAGGACAGGGCGACACCGGGGAGCTGTTTTTT.

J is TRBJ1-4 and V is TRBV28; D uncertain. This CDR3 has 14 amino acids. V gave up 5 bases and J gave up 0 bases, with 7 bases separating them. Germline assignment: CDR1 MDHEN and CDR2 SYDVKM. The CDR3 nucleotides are TGTGCCAGCAGTATGGGAGCAACTAATGAAAAACTGTTTTTT. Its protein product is CASSMGATNEKLFF.

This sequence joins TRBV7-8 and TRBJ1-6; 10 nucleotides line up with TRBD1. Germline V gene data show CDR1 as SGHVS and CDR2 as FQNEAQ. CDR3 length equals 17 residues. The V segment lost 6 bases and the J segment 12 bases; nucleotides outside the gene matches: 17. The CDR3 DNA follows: TGTGCCAGCAGTCCTAGGGCCCCGGGACAGGGGATTGGACCCCTCCACTTT. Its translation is CASSPRAPGQGIGPLHF.

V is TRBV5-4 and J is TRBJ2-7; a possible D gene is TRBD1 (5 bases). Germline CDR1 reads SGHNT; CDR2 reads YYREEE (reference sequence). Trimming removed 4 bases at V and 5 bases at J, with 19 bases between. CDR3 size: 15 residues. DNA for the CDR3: TGTGCCAGCAGCAACCGAAACATGGGGCCGAACGAGCAGTACTTC. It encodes CASSNRNMGPNEQYF.

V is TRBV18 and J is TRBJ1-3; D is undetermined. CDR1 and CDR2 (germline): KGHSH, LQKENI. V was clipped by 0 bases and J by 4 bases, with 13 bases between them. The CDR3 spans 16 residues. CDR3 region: CASSPPSRTTGNTIYF. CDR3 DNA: TGTGCCAGCTCACCACCGTCCCGCACTACGGGAAACACCATATATTTT.

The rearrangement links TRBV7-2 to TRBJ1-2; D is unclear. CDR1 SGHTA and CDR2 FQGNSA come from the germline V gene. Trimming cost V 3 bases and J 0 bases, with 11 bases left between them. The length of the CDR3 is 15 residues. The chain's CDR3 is CASSLTGLANYGYTF. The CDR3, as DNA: TGTGCCAGCAGCTTGACCGGACTAGCTAACTATGGCTACACCTTC.

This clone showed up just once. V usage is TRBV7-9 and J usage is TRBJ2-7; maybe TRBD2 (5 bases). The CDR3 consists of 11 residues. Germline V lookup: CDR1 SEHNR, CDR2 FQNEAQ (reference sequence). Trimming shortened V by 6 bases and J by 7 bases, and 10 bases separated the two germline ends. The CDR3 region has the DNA TGTGCCAGCAGGCAACGAGGGGAGCAGTACTTC. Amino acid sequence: CASRQRGEQYF. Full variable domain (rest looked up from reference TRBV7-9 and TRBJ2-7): DTGVSQNPRHKITKRGQNVTFRCDPISEHNRLYWYRQTLGQGPEFLTYFQNEAQLEKSRLLSDRFSAERPKGSFSTLEIQRTEQGDSAMYLCASRQRGEQYFGPGTRLTVT.

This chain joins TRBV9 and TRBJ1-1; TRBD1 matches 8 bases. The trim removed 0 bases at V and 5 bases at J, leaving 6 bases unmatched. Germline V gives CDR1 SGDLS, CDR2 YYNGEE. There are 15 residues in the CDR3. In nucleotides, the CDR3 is TGTGCCAGCAGCGTAGATACAGGGGGAAAAACTGAAGCTTTCTTT. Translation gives CASSVDTGGKTEAFF.

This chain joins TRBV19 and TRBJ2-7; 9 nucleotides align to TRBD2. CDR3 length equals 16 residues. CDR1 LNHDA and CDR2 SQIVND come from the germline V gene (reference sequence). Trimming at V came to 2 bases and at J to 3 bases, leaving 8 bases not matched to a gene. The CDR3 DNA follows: TGTGCCAGTAGTATAACCGCGCGGGGGGGCGTCTACGAGCAGTACTTC. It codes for CASSITARGGVYEQYF.

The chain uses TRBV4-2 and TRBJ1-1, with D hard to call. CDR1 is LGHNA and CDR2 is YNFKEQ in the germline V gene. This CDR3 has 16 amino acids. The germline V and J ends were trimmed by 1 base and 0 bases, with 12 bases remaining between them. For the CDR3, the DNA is TGTGCCAGCAGCCAAGCGTCCGAAAGCCTGAACACTGAAGCTTTCTTT. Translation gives CASSQASESLNTEAFF.

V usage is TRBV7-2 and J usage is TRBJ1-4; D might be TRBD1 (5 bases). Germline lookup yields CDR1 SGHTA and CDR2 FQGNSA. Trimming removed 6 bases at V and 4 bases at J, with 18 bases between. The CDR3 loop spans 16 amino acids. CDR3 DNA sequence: TGTGCCAGCAGAGACGGCTCAGGGAAGAATAATGAAAAACTGTTTTTT. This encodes CASRDGSGKNNEKLFF.

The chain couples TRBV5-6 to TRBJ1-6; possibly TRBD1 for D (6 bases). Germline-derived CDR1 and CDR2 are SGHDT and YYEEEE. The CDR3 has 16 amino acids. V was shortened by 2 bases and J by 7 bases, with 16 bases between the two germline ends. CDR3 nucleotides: TGTGCCAGCAGCTTAACCACAGGGTGGGGGAATTCACCCCTCCACTTT. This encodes CASSLTTGWGNSPLHF.

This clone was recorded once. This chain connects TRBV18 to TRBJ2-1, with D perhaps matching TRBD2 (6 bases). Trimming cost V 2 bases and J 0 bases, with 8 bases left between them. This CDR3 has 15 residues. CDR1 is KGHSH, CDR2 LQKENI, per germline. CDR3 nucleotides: TGTGCCAGCTCACCAGGGAGGAGCTCCTACAATGAGCAGTTCTTC. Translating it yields CASSPGRSSYNEQFF.

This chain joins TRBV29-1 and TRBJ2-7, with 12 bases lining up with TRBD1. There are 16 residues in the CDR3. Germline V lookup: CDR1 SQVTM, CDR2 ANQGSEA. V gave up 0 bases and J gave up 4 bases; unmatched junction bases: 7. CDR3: CSVEDGTGGRFYEQYF. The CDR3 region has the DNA TGCAGCGTTGAAGATGGGACAGGGGGCAGATTTTACGAGCAGTACTTC.

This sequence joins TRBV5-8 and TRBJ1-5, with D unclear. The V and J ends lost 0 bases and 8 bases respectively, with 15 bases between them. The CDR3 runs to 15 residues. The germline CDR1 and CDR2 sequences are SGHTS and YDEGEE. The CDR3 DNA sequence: TGTGCCAGCAGCTTGGGAGGGCACCCTGGGGAGCCCCAGCATTTT. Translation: CASSLGGHPGEPQHF.

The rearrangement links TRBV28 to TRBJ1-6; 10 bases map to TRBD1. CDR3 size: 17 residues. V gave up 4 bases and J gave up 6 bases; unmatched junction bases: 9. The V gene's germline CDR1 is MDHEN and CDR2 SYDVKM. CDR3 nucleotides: TGTGCCAGCAGTTCCGGACAGGGGGGCTTCATTAATTCACCCCTCCACTTT. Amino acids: CASSSGQGGFINSPLHF.

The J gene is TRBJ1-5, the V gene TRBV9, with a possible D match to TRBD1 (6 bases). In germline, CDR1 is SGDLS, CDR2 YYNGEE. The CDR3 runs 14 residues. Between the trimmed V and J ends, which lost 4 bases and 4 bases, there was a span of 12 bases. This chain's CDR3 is CASSSRDTNQPQHF. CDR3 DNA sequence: TGTGCCAGCAGCTCGAGGGACACGAATCAGCCCCAGCATTTT.